These T cell receptor beta chains were read from a single sample in a study of blood T cells in healthy people across ages. MiXCR, applied by TCRdb to the 5' RACE reads, yields one record per CDR3 protein. The repertoire holds around 1.1 million distinct CDR3 sequences, 35% to 40% seen once, with about 12% in the top ten. Sequencing used blood. These TCRs come from a man between 18 and 29 years old in good health. The CDR3 runs from the conserved cysteine through the conserved F or W. A D gene is named only where the DNA matches it firmly. The size of a clone is reported for some rows only, either as once, few or many, or as a class for expanded clones.

D gene	clone size	J gene	V gene	CDR3 protein	CDR3 DNA
-	few	TRBJ1-4	TRBV7-8	CASSSQLGGDEKLFF	TGTGCCAGCAGCTCCCAACTTGGGGGGGATGAAAAACTGTTTTTT
-	-	TRBJ1-4	TRBV18	CASSSEAGSGEKLFF	TGTGCCAGCTCATCAGAAGCGGGGTCTGGTGAAAAACTGTTTTTT
TRBD1	-	TRBJ1-2	TRBV29-1	CSVGRSGQDNYGYTF	TGCAGCGTTGGACGATCGGGACAGGATAACTATGGCTACACCTTC
-	few	TRBJ2-1	TRBV4-3	CASSQVANEQFF	TGCGCCAGCAGCCAAGTTGCAAATGAGCAGTTCTTC
TRBD1	few	TRBJ1-5	TRBV27	CASSFLLGQGAINQPQHF	TGTGCCAGCAGTTTTCTCCTCGGGCAGGGGGCTATCAATCAGCCCCAGCATTTT
-	-	TRBJ2-7	TRBV27	CASSLGGTVSSYEQYF	TGTGCCAGCAGTTTAGGAGGGACGGTGAGCTCCTACGAGCAGTACTTC
TRBD1	few	TRBJ1-5	TRBV7-8	CASSLLDRGYQPQHF	TGTGCCAGCAGCTTACTGGACAGGGGATATCAGCCCCAGCATTTT
TRBD2	-	TRBJ2-1	TRBV4-3	CASSQVELAGSHSYNEQFF	TGCGCCAGCAGCCAAGTTGAACTAGCGGGGTCCCACTCCTACAATGAGCAGTTCTTC
-	-	TRBJ1-1	TRBV6-2/TRBV6-3	CASSYSSTNTEAFF	TGTGCCAGCAGTTACTCGTCAACGAACACTGAAGCTTTCTTT
TRBD1	-	TRBJ1-5	TRBV6-5	CATWTGRRNQPQHF	TGTGCCACCTGGACAGGGCGACGAAATCAGCCCCAGCATTTT
-	few	TRBJ1-1	TRBV20-1	CSAPRGRVNTEAFF	TGCAGTGCCCCCCGGGGTAGGGTGAACACTGAAGCTTTCTTT
-	few	TRBJ1-2	TRBV12-3/TRBV12-4	CASSLGGGAYYGYTF	TGTGCCAGCAGTTTAGGCGGGGGGGCGTACTATGGCTACACCTTC
-	-	TRBJ2-1	TRBV20-1	CSARSGEAYEQFF	TGCAGTGCTAGATCAGGGGAGGCATATGAGCAGTTCTTC
-	few	TRBJ1-1	TRBV14	CASSQDGGGRGTEAFF	TGTGCCAGCAGCCAAGACGGAGGGGGGCGGGGCACTGAAGCTTTCTTT
-	-	TRBJ2-4	TRBV12-3/TRBV12-4	CASKGSGVNIQYF	TGTGCCAGCAAGGGGTCAGGGGTGAACATTCAGTACTTC
-	few	TRBJ1-2	TRBV3-1	CASSQRGQRSYGYTF	TGTGCCAGCAGTCAACGGGGGCAGAGAAGCTATGGCTACACCTTC
-	-	TRBJ2-1	TRBV5-7	CATPRLCDEQFF	TGTGCCACGCCTCGTCTTTGTGATGAGCAGTTCTTC
-	-	TRBJ2-4	TRBV7-2	CASSPRTRSRAKNIQYF	TGTGCCAGCAGTCCTAGAACTAGATCTCGAGCCAAAAACATTCAGTACTTC
TRBD1	-	TRBJ2-7	TRBV25-1	CASSESGTGSYEQYF	TGTGCCAGCAGTGAGTCGGGGACAGGGTCCTACGAGCAGTACTTC
TRBD1	-	TRBJ2-3	TRBV6-2/TRBV6-3	CASSHGTGGTDTQYF	TGTGCCAGCAGTCACGGGACAGGAGGCACAGATACGCAGTATTTT
TRBD1	-	TRBJ1-5	TRBV12-3/TRBV12-4	CASSSDRGEGTPQHF	TGTGCCAGCAGTTCGGACAGGGGCGAGGGTACGCCCCAGCATTTT
-	few	TRBJ2-5	TRBV12-3/TRBV12-4	CASRPEHNIGFETQYF	TGTGCCAGCAGACCTGAGCATAACATAGGGTTTGAGACCCAGTACTTC
TRBD1	-	TRBJ2-4	TRBV29-1	CSVEPLDRVKNIQYF	TGCAGCGTTGAACCTCTAGACAGGGTCAAGAACATTCAGTACTTC
TRBD2	-	TRBJ2-1	TRBV4-1	CASSLAGALNEQFF	TGCGCCAGCAGCCTAGCGGGGGCCTTAAATGAGCAGTTCTTC
TRBD1	few	TRBJ1-1	TRBV4-3	CASSQGTISRDRGHDEAFF	TGCGCCAGCAGCCAAGGAACTATTAGCCGGGACAGGGGGCATGATGAAGCTTTCTTT
-	few	TRBJ1-4	TRBV18	CASSLTEGGREEKLFF	TGTGCCAGCTCACTGACCGAGGGAGGCCGAGAGGAAAAACTGTTTTTT
-	-	TRBJ1-5	TRBV6-6	CASRADRSGQPQHF	TGTGCCAGCAGAGCAGACAGGTCTGGACAGCCCCAGCATTTT
TRBD1	once	TRBJ1-1	TRBV7-2	CASSQDRVGITEAFF	TGTGCCAGCAGTCAAGACAGGGTGGGGATCACTGAAGCTTTCTTT
-	-	TRBJ2-7	TRBV20-1	CSARVDTYEQYF	TGCAGTGCTAGAGTAGACACCTACGAGCAGTACTTC
-	-	TRBJ2-7	TRBV20-1	CSASGGYDDEQYF	TGCAGTGCTAGCGGAGGGTATGACGACGAGCAGTACTTC
TRBD1	few	TRBJ2-5	TRBV29-1	CSVTGTGLLRLQETQYF	TGCAGCGTTACCGGGACAGGGCTACTTCGGCTACAAGAGACCCAGTACTTC
TRBD2	-	TRBJ2-1	TRBV9	CASSVGLGNNEQFF	TGTGCCAGCAGCGTTGGACTAGGGAACAATGAGCAGTTCTTC
-	few	TRBJ2-5	TRBV4-3	CASSQTSRETQYF	TGCGCCAGCAGCCAGACCTCCCGCGAGACCCAGTACTTC
-	-	TRBJ2-7	TRBV6-5	CASSYSVGYEQYF	TGTGCCAGCAGTTACTCAGTCGGCTACGAGCAGTACTTC
TRBD2	-	TRBJ2-1	TRBV5-1	CASSVNSGSYNEQFF	TGCGCCAGCAGCGTAAATAGCGGGTCCTACAATGAGCAGTTCTTC
-	-	TRBJ1-2	TRBV20-1	CSARSSVVEGYTF	TGCAGTGCTAGGTCCTCGGTAGTGGAGGGCTACACCTTC
TRBD2	-	TRBJ2-2	TRBV4-3	CASSQEGTTNTGELFF	TGCGCCAGCAGCCAAGAAGGGACTACGAACACCGGGGAGCTGTTTTTT
TRBD2	few	TRBJ2-7	TRBV20-1	CSARPLAGDRYEQYF	TGCAGTGCTAGACCCCTAGCGGGGGATCGCTACGAGCAGTACTTC
TRBD1	few	TRBJ1-2	TRBV11-2	CASSSIPGTGGRYGYTF	TGTGCCAGCAGCTCGATCCCCGGGACAGGGGGCCGCTATGGCTACACCTTC
-	-	TRBJ1-1	TRBV5-1	CASSLRDTPYVRTEAFF	TGCGCCAGCAGCTTACGGGACACTCCCTATGTGAGAACTGAAGCTTTCTTT
-	few	TRBJ1-2	TRBV2	CASSGQEGYGYTF	TGTGCCAGCAGTGGACAGGAGGGGTATGGCTACACCTTC
-	few	TRBJ2-2	TRBV12-3/TRBV12-4	CASSLRGDTGELFF	TGTGCCAGCAGTTTAAGGGGTGACACCGGGGAGCTGTTTTTT